The clone carrying this T cell receptor (beta chain) occurred a few times. What it binds is unknown. Blood got drawn at baseline, again on cycle 4 day 1, and then on cycle 7 day 1. The sample originates from a study of OX40 agonist ivuxolimab in advanced cancers. The study, taken as a whole, reports: The mean number of expanded clones was higher in CD8+ T cells than in CD4+. At doses 0.1 to 3.0 mg/kg, CD4+ and CD8+ clones expanded. Among the lowest levels of clonal expansion were found in partial responders at 0.1-3.0 mg/kg.

Generated by immunoSEQ multiplex PCR, the TCRdb table keeps only in-frame clones and is missing some. The sample lists about 64,000 clones, 85% to 95% occurring once. The CDR3 runs to 12 residues. V lost 2 bases and J lost 5, with 5 bases in between. Per germline, CDR1 LNHDA and CDR2 SQIVND (reference sequence). The sequence derives from an adult with an advanced solid tumor such as melanoma, head and neck, liver or kidney cancer. Sequencing was performed on CD4+ or CD8+ T cells sorted from blood, taken in a trial of the OX40 agonist ivuxolimab. This chain connects TRBV19 to TRBJ2-3; D gene unclear. CDR3: CASSIWQDTQYF. The CDR3, as DNA: TGTGCCAGTAGTATATGGCAAGATACGCAGTATTTT.